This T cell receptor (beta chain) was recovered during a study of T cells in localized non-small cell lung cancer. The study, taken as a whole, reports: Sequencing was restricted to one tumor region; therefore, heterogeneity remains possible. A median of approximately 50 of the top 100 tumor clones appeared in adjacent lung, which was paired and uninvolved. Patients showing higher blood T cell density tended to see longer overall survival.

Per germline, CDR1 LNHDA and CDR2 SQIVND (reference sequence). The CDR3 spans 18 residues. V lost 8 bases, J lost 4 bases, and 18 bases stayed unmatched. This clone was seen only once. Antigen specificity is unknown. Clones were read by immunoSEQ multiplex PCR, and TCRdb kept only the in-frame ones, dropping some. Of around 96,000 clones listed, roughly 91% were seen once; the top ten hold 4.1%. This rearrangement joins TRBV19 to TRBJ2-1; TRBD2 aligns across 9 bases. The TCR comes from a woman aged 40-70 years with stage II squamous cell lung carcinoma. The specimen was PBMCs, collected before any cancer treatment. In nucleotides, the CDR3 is TGTGCCAGTTCCCCCAGGCGGGAGGGACCAGGGGGTTACAATGAGCAGTTCTTC. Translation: CASSPRREGPGGYNEQFF.